Sequencing of this T cell receptor beta chain was carried out in a study of cytomegalovirus exposure and HLA in healthy donors. In the study overall: Unique TCRs from HLA-typed donors, about 78 million of them, were held in an early data release. Study outcomes and limitations: In presence/absence analyses, roughly uniform sequencing depth across donors was assumed. A later analysis showed that HLA-associated TCR beta chains had undergone more clonal expansion than equally common others.

PCR employed 60 Vbeta and 13 Jbeta primers. Data came from immunoSEQ multiplex PCR; TCRdb stores just in-frame clones and leaves some out. Of more than 95,000 clones in the sample, about 72% were seen once. Comments on this clone: What it binds is not known.

Germline V CDR1 and CDR2: SGHRS, YFSETQ. The CDR3 has 16 residues. The ends lost 4 bases at V and 4 bases at J; junction bases unmatched: 12. This receptor was identified in a man in his fifties or sixties in good health and CMV-seropositive. This chain joins TRBV5-1 and TRBJ2-3, with 7 bases that match TRBD1. The sample was PBMCs. As DNA, the CDR3 is TGCGCCAGCAGCCAATATGGGACAGCTTCAGCAGATACGCAGTATTTT. It yields the protein CASSQYGTASADTQYF.